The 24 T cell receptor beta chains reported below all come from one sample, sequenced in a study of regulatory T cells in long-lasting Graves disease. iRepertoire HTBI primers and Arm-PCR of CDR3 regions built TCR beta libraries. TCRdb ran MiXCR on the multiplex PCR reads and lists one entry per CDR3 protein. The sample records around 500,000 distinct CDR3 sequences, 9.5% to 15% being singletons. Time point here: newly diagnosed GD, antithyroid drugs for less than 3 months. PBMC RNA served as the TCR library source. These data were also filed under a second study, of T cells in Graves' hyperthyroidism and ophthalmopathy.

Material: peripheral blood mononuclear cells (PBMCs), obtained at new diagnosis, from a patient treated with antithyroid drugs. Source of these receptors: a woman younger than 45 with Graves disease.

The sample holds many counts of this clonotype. The CDR3 sequence is CASSSPWGLLNSPLHF. DNA of the CDR3: TGTGCCAGCAGTTCCCCGTGGGGCCTTCTTAATTCACCCCTCCACTTT. The chain combines TRBV6-2 or TRBV6-3 with TRBJ1-6, with D possibly TRBD1 on 5 matching bases. CDR3 length: 16 residues. CDR1 and CDR2 (germline): MNHEY, SVGEGT. V was cut by 4 bases and J by 6 bases, with 16 bases left in between.

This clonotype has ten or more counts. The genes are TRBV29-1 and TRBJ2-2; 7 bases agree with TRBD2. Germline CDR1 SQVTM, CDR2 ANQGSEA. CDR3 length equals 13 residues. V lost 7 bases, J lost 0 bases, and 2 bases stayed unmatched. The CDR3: CSAGRPNTGELFF. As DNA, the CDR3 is TGCAGCGCCGGGAGGCCGAACACCGGGGAGCTGTTTTTT.

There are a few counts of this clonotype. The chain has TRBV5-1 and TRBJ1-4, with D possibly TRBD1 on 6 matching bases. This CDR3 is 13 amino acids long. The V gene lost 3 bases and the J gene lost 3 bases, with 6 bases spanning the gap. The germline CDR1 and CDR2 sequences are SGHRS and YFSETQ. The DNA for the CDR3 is TGCGCCAGCAGCTGGACAGCTAATGAAAAACTGTTTTTT. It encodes CASSWTANEKLFF.

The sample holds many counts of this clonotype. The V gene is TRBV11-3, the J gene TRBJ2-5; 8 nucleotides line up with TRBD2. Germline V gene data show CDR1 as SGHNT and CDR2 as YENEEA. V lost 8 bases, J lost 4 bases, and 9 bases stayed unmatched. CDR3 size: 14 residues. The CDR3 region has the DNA TGTGCCAGCTCTCCGGGAGGGTTGAGAGAGACCCAGTACTTC. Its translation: CASSPGGLRETQYF. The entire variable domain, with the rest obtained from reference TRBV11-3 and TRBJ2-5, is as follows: EAGVVQSPRYKIIEKKQPVAFWCNPISGHNTLYWYLQNLGQGPELLIRYENEEAVDDSQLPKDRFSAERLKGVDSTLKIQPAELGDSAVYLCASSPGGLRETQYFGPGTRLLVL.

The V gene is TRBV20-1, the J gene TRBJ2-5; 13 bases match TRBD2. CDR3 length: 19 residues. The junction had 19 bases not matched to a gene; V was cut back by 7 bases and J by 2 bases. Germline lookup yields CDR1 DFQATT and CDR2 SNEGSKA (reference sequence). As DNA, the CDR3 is TGCAGTGAAGACAGAGGACTAGCGGGAGTTGGGCTTTTGCAAGAGACCCAGTACTTC. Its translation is CSEDRGLAGVGLLQETQYF.

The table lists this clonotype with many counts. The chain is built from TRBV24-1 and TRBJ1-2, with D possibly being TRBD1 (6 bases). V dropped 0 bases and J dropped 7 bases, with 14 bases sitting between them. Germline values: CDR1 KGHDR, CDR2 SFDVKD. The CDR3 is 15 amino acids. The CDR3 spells CATSDLNGDKAGYTF. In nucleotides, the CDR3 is TGTGCCACCAGTGATTTGAACGGGGACAAGGCTGGCTACACCTTC.

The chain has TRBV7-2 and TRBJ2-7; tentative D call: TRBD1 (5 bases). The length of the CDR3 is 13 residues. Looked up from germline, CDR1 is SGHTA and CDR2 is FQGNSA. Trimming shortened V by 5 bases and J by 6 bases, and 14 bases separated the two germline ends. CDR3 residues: CASSPGPVAEQYF. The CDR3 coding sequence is TGTGCCAGCAGCCCAGGGCCCGTGGCCGAGCAGTACTTC.

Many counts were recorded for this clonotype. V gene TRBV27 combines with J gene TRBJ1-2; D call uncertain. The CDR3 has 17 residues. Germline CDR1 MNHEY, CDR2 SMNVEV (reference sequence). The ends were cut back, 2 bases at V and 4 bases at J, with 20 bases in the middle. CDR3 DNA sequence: TGTGCCAGCAGTTTAAAAGCTCGGGGTGGTGTGGTCTATGGCTACACCTTC. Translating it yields CASSLKARGGVVYGYTF.

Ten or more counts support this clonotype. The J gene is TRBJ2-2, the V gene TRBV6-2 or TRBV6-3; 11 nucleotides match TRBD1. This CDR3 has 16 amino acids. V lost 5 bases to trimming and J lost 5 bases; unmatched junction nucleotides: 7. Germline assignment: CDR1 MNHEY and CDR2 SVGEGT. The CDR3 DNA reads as TGTGCCAGCAGTGGGGACAGGGGGAGGAAGACCGGGGAGCTGTTTTTT. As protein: CASSGDRGRKTGELFF.

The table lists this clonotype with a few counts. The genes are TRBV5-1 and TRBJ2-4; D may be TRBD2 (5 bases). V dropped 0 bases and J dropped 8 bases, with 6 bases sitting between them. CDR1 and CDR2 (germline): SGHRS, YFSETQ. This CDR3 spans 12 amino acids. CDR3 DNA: TGCGCCAGCAGCTTGGTGGGAGACATTCAGTACTTC. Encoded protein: CASSLVGDIQYF.

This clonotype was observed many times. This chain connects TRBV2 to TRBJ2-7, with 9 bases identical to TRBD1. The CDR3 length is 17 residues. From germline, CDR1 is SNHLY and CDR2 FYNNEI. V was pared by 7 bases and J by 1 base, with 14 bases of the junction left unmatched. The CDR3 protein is CASMEGRRQGDSYEQYF. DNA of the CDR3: TGTGCCAGCATGGAGGGGAGACGACAGGGGGATTCCTACGAGCAGTACTTC.

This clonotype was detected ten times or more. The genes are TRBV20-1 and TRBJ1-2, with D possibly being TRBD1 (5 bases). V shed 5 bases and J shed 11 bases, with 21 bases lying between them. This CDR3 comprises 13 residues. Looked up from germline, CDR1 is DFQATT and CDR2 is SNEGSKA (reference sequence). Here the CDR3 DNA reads TGCAGTGCTGACACCCCAGGGCGCGGAGGGTACACCTTC. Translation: CSADTPGRGGYTF.

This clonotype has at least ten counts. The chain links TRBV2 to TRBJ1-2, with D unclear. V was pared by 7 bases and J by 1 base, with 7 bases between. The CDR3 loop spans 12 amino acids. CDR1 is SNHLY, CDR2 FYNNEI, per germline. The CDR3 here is CASNGDNYGYTF. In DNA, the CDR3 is TGTGCCAGCAATGGGGATAACTATGGCTACACCTTC.

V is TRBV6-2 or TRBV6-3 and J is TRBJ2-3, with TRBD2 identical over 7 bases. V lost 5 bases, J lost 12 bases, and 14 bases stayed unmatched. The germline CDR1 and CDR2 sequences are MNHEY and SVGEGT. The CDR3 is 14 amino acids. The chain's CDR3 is CASSEAGSGTRQYF. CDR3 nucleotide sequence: TGTGCCAGCAGTGAAGCGGGGTCTGGAACACGCCAGTATTTT.

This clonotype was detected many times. This chain's CDR3 is CASSQGGLLYEQYF. The DNA of the CDR3 is TGTGCCAGCAGCCAAGGTGGGCTACTCTACGAGCAGTACTTC. The genes are TRBV3-1 and TRBJ2-7; D is unresolved. V was trimmed by 1 base and J by 3 bases, leaving 10 bases between them. Germline CDR1 reads LGHDT; CDR2 reads YNNKEL (reference sequence). The CDR3 is 14 residues long.

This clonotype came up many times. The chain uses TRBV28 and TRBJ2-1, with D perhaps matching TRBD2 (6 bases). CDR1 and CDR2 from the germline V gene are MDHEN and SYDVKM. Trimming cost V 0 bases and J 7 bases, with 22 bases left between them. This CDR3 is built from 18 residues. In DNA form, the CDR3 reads TGTGCCAGCAGTTTATGGGGGGAATTAACGGGACTCTTAAATGAGCAGTTCTTC. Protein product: CASSLWGELTGLLNEQFF. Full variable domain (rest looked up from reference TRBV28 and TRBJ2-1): DVKVTQSSRYLVKRTGEKVFLECVQDMDHENMFWYRQDPGLGLRLIYFSYDVKMKEKGDIPEGYSVSREKKERFSLILESASTNQTSMYLCASSLWGELTGLLNEQFFGPGTRLTVL.

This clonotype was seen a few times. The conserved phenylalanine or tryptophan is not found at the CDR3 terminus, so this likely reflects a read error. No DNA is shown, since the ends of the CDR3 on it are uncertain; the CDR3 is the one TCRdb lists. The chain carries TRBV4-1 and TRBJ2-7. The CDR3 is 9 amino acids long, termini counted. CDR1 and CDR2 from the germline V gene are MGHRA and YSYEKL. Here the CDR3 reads CASSQVGEL.

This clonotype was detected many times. The CDR3 sequence is CASSYSPGGKFYEQYF. The CDR3 coding sequence is TGTGCCAGCAGTTACTCACCAGGGGGTAAATTCTACGAGCAGTACTTC. V gene TRBV6-2 or TRBV6-3 combines with J gene TRBJ2-7; 7 nucleotides line up with TRBD1. Germline lookup yields CDR1 MNHEY and CDR2 SVGEGT. The CDR3 runs to 16 residues. Trimming took 0 bases from V and 3 from J; bases not matched to a gene: 8.

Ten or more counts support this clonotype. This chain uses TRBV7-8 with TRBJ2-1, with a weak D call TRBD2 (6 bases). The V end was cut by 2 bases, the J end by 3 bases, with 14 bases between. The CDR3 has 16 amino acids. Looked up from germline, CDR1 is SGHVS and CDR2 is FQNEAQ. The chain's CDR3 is CASSLMPGDLYNEQFF. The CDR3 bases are TGTGCCAGCAGCTTAATGCCGGGGGACCTCTACAATGAGCAGTTCTTC.

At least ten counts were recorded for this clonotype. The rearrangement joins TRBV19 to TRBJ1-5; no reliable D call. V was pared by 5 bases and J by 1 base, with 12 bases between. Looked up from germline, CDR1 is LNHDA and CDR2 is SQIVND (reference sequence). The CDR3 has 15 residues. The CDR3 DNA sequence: TGTGCCAGTAGTGCGGTGCCCCAGAGCAATCAGCCCCAGCATTTT. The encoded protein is CASSAVPQSNQPQHF.

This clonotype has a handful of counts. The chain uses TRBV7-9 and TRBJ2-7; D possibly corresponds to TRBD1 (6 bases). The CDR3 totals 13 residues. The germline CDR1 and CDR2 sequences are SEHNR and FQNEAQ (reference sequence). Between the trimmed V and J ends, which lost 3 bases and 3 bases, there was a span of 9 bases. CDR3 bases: TGTGCCAGCAGCTTGGGACACTTCTACGAGCAGTACTTC. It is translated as CASSLGHFYEQYF.

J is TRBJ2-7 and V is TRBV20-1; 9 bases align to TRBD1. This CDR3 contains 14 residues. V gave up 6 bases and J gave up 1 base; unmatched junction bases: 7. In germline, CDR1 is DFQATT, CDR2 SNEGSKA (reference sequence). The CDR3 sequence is CSADRDRDSYEQYF. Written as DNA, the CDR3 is TGCAGTGCCGACCGGGACAGGGATTCCTACGAGCAGTACTTC.

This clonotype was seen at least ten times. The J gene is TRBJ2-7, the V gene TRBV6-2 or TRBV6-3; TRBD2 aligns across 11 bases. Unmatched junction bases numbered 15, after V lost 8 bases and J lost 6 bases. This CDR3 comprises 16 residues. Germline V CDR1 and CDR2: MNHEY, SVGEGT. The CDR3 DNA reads TGTGCCAGCTCGACACTAGCGGGAGTTCTGGGGCGCGAGCAGTACTTC. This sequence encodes CASSTLAGVLGREQYF.

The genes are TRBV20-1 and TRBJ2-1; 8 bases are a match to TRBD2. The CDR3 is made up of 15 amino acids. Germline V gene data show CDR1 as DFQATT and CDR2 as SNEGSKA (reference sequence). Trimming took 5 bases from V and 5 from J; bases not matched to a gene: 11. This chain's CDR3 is CSASEAGGGHNEQFF. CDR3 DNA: TGCAGTGCTTCAGAGGCGGGAGGCGGGCACAATGAGCAGTTCTTC.